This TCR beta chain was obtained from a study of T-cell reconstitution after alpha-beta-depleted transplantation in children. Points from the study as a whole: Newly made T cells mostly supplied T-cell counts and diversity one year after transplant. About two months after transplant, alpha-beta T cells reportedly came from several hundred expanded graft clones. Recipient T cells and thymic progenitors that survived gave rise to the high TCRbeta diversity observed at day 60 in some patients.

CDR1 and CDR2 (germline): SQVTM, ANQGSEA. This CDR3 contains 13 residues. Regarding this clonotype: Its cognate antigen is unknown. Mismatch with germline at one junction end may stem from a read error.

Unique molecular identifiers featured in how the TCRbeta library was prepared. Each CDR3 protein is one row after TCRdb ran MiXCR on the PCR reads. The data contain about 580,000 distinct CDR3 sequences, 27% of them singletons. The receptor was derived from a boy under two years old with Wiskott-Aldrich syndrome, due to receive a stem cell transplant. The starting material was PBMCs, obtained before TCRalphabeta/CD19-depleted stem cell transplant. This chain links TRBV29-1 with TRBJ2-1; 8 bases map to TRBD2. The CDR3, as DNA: TGCAGCGTTGAAGGGACTAGCCTAAATGCGCAGTTCTTC. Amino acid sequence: CSVEGTSLNAQFF.